One sample yielded the 9 T cell receptor beta chains listed below, sequenced in a study of shared clonotypes between healthy human individuals. TCRdb's copy holds only in-frame clones and misses some; the assay was immunoSEQ multiplex PCR. Counted here are 2 million to 2.5 million clones, more than 90% occurring once; the ten biggest clones make up about 0.13%. Sequencing used naive CD4+ T cells sorted from blood. Subset indicated: CD45RA+ positively selected. The receptor set was obtained from a man aged 18-30 years in good health.

This chain joins TRBV20-1 and TRBJ2-1; a weak D match, TRBD2 (5 bases). CDR3 length: 11 residues. V dropped 3 bases and J dropped 14 bases, with 14 bases sitting between them. Germline values: CDR1 DFQATT, CDR2 SNEGSKA (reference sequence). As DNA, the CDR3 is TGCAGTGCTAGTCAGGACTCTCTCAAGTTCTTC. Translated, it gives CSASQDSLKFF.

The chain uses TRBV9 and TRBJ2-7; the match to TRBD2 covers 11 bases. J gave up 2 bases and V 2 bases, and 9 bases lay outside the gene matches. From germline, CDR1 is SGDLS and CDR2 YYNGEE. The CDR3 is made up of 17 amino acids. CDR3 DNA sequence: TGTGCCAGCAGCGTCTCCTCTAGCGGGGGGCCCCCCTACGAGCAGTACTTC. It is translated as CASSVSSSGGPPYEQYF.

The rearrangement uses TRBV7-2 and TRBJ2-6; D is unclear. The V and J ends lost 6 bases and 2 bases respectively, with 11 bases between them. CDR3 size: 15 residues. Germline V lookup: CDR1 SGHTA, CDR2 FQGNSA. The CDR3: CASSQAGAGANVLTF. The CDR3 nucleotides are TGTGCCAGCAGTCAGGCAGGTGCTGGGGCCAACGTCCTGACTTTC.

DNA for the CDR3: TGTGCCTGGAGTGTAAGGGGACCCCCCGGGGAGCTGTTTTTT. Its translation: CAWSVRGPPGELFF. The J gene is TRBJ2-2, the V gene TRBV30; TRBD1 or TRBD2 may be the D gene (5 bases each). The germline V gene encodes CDR1 GTSNPN and CDR2 SVGIG (reference sequence). The CDR3 consists of 14 residues. V was clipped by 0 bases and J by 6 bases, with 11 bases between them.

The gene calls are TRBV30 and TRBJ1-5; no firm D call. CDR1 is GTSNPN and CDR2 is SVGIG in the germline V gene (reference sequence). Trimming removed 0 bases at V and 2 bases at J, with 11 bases between. The CDR3 sequence is 15 residues long. The CDR3 DNA sequence: TGTGCCTGGAGTGTAACCAGCCAGGGCAATCAGCCCCAGCATTTT. It translates to CAWSVTSQGNQPQHF.

The J gene is TRBJ2-5, the V gene TRBV30; 7 nucleotides align to TRBD1. The V gene end was trimmed by 3 bases and the J gene end by 1 base; junction bases not matched to a gene: 5. The CDR3 length is 14 residues. Germline V gene sequence: CDR1 GTSNPN, CDR2 SVGIG (reference sequence). DNA of the CDR3: TGTGCCTGGAGGACGACAGGGAGCCAAGAGACCCAGTACTTC. Translating gives CAWRTTGSQETQYF.

The rearrangement joins TRBV7-9 to TRBJ2-4; maybe TRBD2 (6 bases). The germline V gene encodes CDR1 SEHNR and CDR2 FQNEAQ (reference sequence). The CDR3 is 14 amino acids. The ends were cut back, 3 bases at V and 0 bases at J, with 6 bases in the middle. The CDR3: CASSFGGAKNIQYF. The CDR3 nucleotides are TGTGCCAGCAGCTTCGGGGGAGCCAAAAACATTCAGTACTTC.

The chain couples TRBV10-3 to TRBJ2-5; 11 bases fit TRBD1. This CDR3 region has 14 residues. The germline V gene has CDR1 ENHRY and CDR2 SYGVKD. V lost 5 bases and J lost 4; bases outside the gene matches: 3. Here the CDR3 reads CAISSGTGGETQYF. The DNA of the CDR3 is TGTGCCATCAGTTCCGGGACAGGGGGAGAGACCCAGTACTTC.

The chain is built from TRBV11-2 and TRBJ2-1; D may be TRBD1 or TRBD2 (5 bases each). The CDR3 is 12 residues long. V was trimmed by 5 bases and J by 8 bases, leaving 10 bases between them. CDR1 and CDR2 from the germline V gene are SGHAT and FQNNGV. In DNA form, the CDR3 reads TGTGCCAGCAGCATACAGGACTATGAGCAGTTCTTC. Protein product: CASSIQDYEQFF. Full variable domain (missing parts from reference TRBV11-2 and TRBJ2-1): EAGVAQSPRYKIIEKRQSVAFWCNPISGHATLYWYQQILGQGPKLLIQFQNNGVVDDSQLPKDRFSAERLKGVDSTLKIQPAKLEDSAVYLCASSIQDYEQFFGPGTRLTVL.